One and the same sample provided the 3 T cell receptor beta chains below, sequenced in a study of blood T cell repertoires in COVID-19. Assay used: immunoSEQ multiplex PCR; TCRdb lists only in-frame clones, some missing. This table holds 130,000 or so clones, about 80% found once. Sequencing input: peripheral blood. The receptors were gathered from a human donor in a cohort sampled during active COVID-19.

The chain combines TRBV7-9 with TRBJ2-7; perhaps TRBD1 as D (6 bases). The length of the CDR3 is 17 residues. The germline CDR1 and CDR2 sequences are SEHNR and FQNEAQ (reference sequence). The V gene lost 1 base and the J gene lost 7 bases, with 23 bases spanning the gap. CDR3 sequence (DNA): TGTGCCAGCAGCTTAGGAACCTACAGGGATGGGCCGGGGGAGCAGTACTTC. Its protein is CASSLGTYRDGPGEQYF.

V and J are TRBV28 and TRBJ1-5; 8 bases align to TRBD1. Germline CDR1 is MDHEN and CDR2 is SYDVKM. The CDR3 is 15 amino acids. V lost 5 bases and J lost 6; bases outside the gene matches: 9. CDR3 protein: CASSPPGQAFQPQHF. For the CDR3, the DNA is TGTGCCAGCAGTCCGCCGGGACAGGCGTTTCAGCCCCAGCATTTT.

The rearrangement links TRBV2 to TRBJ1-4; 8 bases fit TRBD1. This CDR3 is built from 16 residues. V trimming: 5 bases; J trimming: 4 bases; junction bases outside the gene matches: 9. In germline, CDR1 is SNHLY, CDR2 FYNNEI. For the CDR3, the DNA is TGTGCCAGCAGTTACCCCAGGACAGGGCTTAATGAAAAACTGTTTTTT. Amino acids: CASSYPRTGLNEKLFF.